These T cell receptor beta chains were read from a single sample in a study of response to subunit inactivated influenza vaccine. A single record per CDR3 protein comes from TCRdb applying MiXCR to the RT-PCR reads. The sample consists of around 750,000 distinct CDR3 sequences, 21% of them appearing once. The sample consisted of PBMCs from blood, taken 5 days after vaccination. The receptors come from a man between 45 and 60 years old who received an inactivated influenza vaccine. CDR3s include the opening cysteine and the closing phenylalanine or tryptophan. Each record gives: V gene, D gene, J gene, clone size, CDR3 DNA, CDR3 protein. D genes are given only for firm matches. Not every row has a clone size; where given, it reads once, few, many or a size class.

v_call: TRBV12-3/TRBV12-4; d_call: -; j_call: TRBJ1-2; clone_size: -; cdr3_nt: TGTGCCAGCAGTTCCACAGCGTTTGGCTGCACCTTC; cdr3_aa: CASSSTAFGCTF
v_call: TRBV20-1; d_call: -; j_call: TRBJ2-1; clone_size: -; cdr3_nt: TGCAGTGCTAGGGACTCGACATACAATGAGCAGTTCTTC; cdr3_aa: CSARDSTYNEQFF
v_call: TRBV29-1; d_call: TRBD2; j_call: TRBJ2-1; clone_size: -; cdr3_nt: TGCAGCGTTGTGGGACTAGCGGTCTATGAGCAGTTCTTC; cdr3_aa: CSVVGLAVYEQFF
v_call: TRBV3-1; d_call: -; j_call: TRBJ2-5; clone_size: few; cdr3_nt: TGTGCCAGCAGCCGTCAGACAGGTAACCAAGAGACCCAGTACTTC; cdr3_aa: CASSRQTGNQETQYF
v_call: TRBV20-1; d_call: TRBD2; j_call: TRBJ2-5; clone_size: -; cdr3_nt: TGCAGTGCTACCAAAACTAGCGGGAGTAGGGAGGAGACCCAGTACTTC; cdr3_aa: CSATKTSGSREETQYF
v_call: TRBV5-6; d_call: -; j_call: TRBJ2-1; clone_size: many; cdr3_nt: TGTGCCAGCAGCTTGTTAAGCGGGAATGAGCAGTTCTTC; cdr3_aa: CASSLLSGNEQFF
v_call: TRBV7-9; d_call: TRBD2; j_call: TRBJ2-1; clone_size: few; cdr3_nt: TGTGCCAGCAGCCCCAGCGGGAGGTCCCACAATGAGCAGTTCTTC; cdr3_aa: CASSPSGRSHNEQFF
v_call: TRBV15; d_call: -; j_call: TRBJ2-1; clone_size: -; cdr3_nt: TGTGCCACCAGCAGAGGTGGGGCGAACTACAATGAGCAGTTCTTC; cdr3_aa: CATSRGGANYNEQFF
v_call: TRBV11-2; d_call: TRBD1; j_call: TRBJ1-5; clone_size: -; cdr3_nt: TGTGCCAGCAGCGCAAACCGGGACAGGGGGCGAAGTCAAAGCAATCAGCCCCAGCATTTT; cdr3_aa: CASSANRDRGRSQSNQPQHF
v_call: TRBV7-9; d_call: -; j_call: TRBJ2-5; clone_size: -; cdr3_nt: TGTGCCAGCAGCTTCCAAAGGGGCAGGGAAGAGACCCAGTACTTC; cdr3_aa: CASSFQRGREETQYF
v_call: TRBV4-3; d_call: -; j_call: TRBJ1-2; clone_size: -; cdr3_nt: TGCGCCAGCAGCCAAGATCAGGCAGGGAACTATGGCTACACCTTC; cdr3_aa: CASSQDQAGNYGYTF
v_call: TRBV7-9; d_call: -; j_call: TRBJ1-2; clone_size: -; cdr3_nt: TGTGCCAGCAGCCCCGGGAGTAACTATGGCTACACCTTC; cdr3_aa: CASSPGSNYGYTF
v_call: TRBV12-3/TRBV12-4; d_call: -; j_call: TRBJ2-5; clone_size: -; cdr3_nt: TGTGCCAGCAGTCCCACCGGCCCCCCAGTAGGGGAGACCCAGTACTTC; cdr3_aa: CASSPTGPPVGETQYF
v_call: TRBV9; d_call: TRBD1; j_call: TRBJ2-5; clone_size: few; cdr3_nt: TGTGCCAGCAGCGGAAACACAGGGGTAAAAGAGACCCAGTACTTC; cdr3_aa: CASSGNTGVKETQYF
v_call: TRBV4-3; d_call: -; j_call: TRBJ2-3; clone_size: few; cdr3_nt: TGCGCCAGCAGCCAAGACGGCGGGGAGAGCACAGATACGCAGTATTTT; cdr3_aa: CASSQDGGESTDTQYF
v_call: TRBV28; d_call: -; j_call: TRBJ2-5; clone_size: -; cdr3_nt: TGTGCCAGCAGGGTCGGGGGCCAGTTCCAAGAGACCCAGTACTTC; cdr3_aa: CASRVGGQFQETQYF
v_call: TRBV5-1; d_call: TRBD2; j_call: TRBJ2-1; clone_size: few; cdr3_nt: TGCGCCAGCAGCTTGGGACTAGCGGGGGGCATTACACATGAGCAGTTCTTC; cdr3_aa: CASSLGLAGGITHEQFF
v_call: TRBV7-9; d_call: -; j_call: TRBJ1-2; clone_size: few; cdr3_nt: TGTGCCAGCAGCGGAGACAGTCCTAACTATGGCTACACCTTC; cdr3_aa: CASSGDSPNYGYTF
v_call: TRBV7-9; d_call: -; j_call: TRBJ2-7; clone_size: -; cdr3_nt: TGTGCCAGCAGCTTTTCAGGGTTGGACGAGCAGTACTTC; cdr3_aa: CASSFSGLDEQYF
v_call: TRBV4-2; d_call: -; j_call: TRBJ1-6; clone_size: few; cdr3_nt: TGTGCCAGCAGCCCTTCACACTTGGGTAATTCACCCCTCCACTTT; cdr3_aa: CASSPSHLGNSPLHF
v_call: TRBV7-9; d_call: -; j_call: TRBJ1-5; clone_size: many; cdr3_nt: TGTGCCAGCAGTTCCGGGAATCAGCCCCAGCATTTT; cdr3_aa: CASSSGNQPQHF
v_call: TRBV29-1; d_call: -; j_call: TRBJ2-3; clone_size: -; cdr3_nt: TGCAGCGTTGACCCAGGGGCAGATACGCAGTATTTT; cdr3_aa: CSVDPGADTQYF
v_call: TRBV12-3/TRBV12-4; d_call: TRBD2; j_call: TRBJ2-3; clone_size: few; cdr3_nt: TGTGCCAGCAGTTTAACAGCGGGAATAGATACGCAGTATTTT; cdr3_aa: CASSLTAGIDTQYF
v_call: TRBV20-1; d_call: -; j_call: TRBJ2-7; clone_size: few; cdr3_nt: TGCAGTGTTTTCGGACCGGGACAAAGCTCCTACGAGCAGTACTTC; cdr3_aa: CSVFGPGQSSYEQYF
v_call: TRBV5-6; d_call: TRBD1; j_call: TRBJ2-5; clone_size: -; cdr3_nt: TGTGCCAGCAGCTCCAGGGACAGGGGAAAGACCCAGTACTTC; cdr3_aa: CASSSRDRGKTQYF
v_call: TRBV5-1; d_call: TRBD1; j_call: TRBJ1-5; clone_size: -; cdr3_nt: TGCGCCAGCAGCCAAGGGACAGGGGATAGCAATCAGCCCCAGCATTTT; cdr3_aa: CASSQGTGDSNQPQHF
v_call: TRBV7-9; d_call: TRBD2; j_call: TRBJ2-5; clone_size: few; cdr3_nt: TGTGCCAGCAGCTTAATGTGGCGGGGGGGCCAGGAGACCCAGTACTTC; cdr3_aa: CASSLMWRGGQETQYF
v_call: TRBV29-1; d_call: -; j_call: TRBJ2-7; clone_size: few; cdr3_nt: TGCAGTCTAAAGAGGAGGGCGAGCCACTTCTCCTACGAGCAGTACTTC; cdr3_aa: CSLKRRASHFSYEQYF
v_call: TRBV7-6; d_call: -; j_call: TRBJ2-1; clone_size: -; cdr3_nt: TGTGCCAGCAGCTTAGATGGCCGCGGAGCCTACAATGAGCAGTTCTTC; cdr3_aa: CASSLDGRGAYNEQFF
v_call: TRBV7-6; d_call: -; j_call: TRBJ2-3; clone_size: -; cdr3_nt: TGTGCCAGCAGTCGATCAGGGTTACTAGATACGCAGTATTTT; cdr3_aa: CASSRSGLLDTQYF
v_call: TRBV10-2; d_call: -; j_call: TRBJ2-2; clone_size: few; cdr3_nt: TGCGCCAGCAGAGACCCGGGACAACGAACGAACACCGGGGAGCTGTTTTTT; cdr3_aa: CASRDPGQRTNTGELFF
v_call: TRBV7-8; d_call: TRBD1; j_call: TRBJ1-5; clone_size: once; cdr3_nt: TGTGCCAGCAGCTTAGGCACAGGGGGCTTGGGCAATCAGCCCCAGCATTTT; cdr3_aa: CASSLGTGGLGNQPQHF
v_call: TRBV12-3/TRBV12-4; d_call: TRBD2; j_call: TRBJ2-1; clone_size: many; cdr3_nt: TGTGCCAGCAGTTACCGTAGCGGGAGTGAGCAGTTCTTC; cdr3_aa: CASSYRSGSEQFF
v_call: TRBV7-6; d_call: TRBD2; j_call: TRBJ2-3; clone_size: -; cdr3_nt: TGTGCCAGCAGCACGGGACTAGCGGGCCACACAGATACGCAGTATTTT; cdr3_aa: CASSTGLAGHTDTQYF
v_call: TRBV11-2; d_call: TRBD1; j_call: TRBJ2-5; clone_size: few; cdr3_nt: TGTGCCAGCAGCGCGGACAGGGAGAAAGGGACCCAGTACTTC; cdr3_aa: CASSADREKGTQYF
v_call: TRBV24-1; d_call: -; j_call: TRBJ2-2; clone_size: few; cdr3_nt: TGTGCCACCAGTGAGAGGGACACGAACACCGGGGAGCTGTTTTTT; cdr3_aa: CATSERDTNTGELFF
v_call: TRBV6-1; d_call: -; j_call: TRBJ1-1; clone_size: -; cdr3_nt: TGTGCCAGCTTCCCGCTGGTACGGAACACTGAAGCTTTCTTT; cdr3_aa: CASFPLVRNTEAFF